This T cell receptor beta chain was obtained from a study of blood T cell repertoires in COVID-19. TCRdb's copy holds only in-frame clones and misses some; the assay was immunoSEQ multiplex PCR. The sample includes 150,000 or so clones, over 60% of them seen just once. CDR3 size: 15 residues. The V segment lost 4 bases and the J segment 5 bases; nucleotides outside the gene matches: 9. Germline CDR1 SGHRS, CDR2 YFSETQ. The V and J genes are TRBV5-1 and TRBJ1-5, with 7 bases identical to TRBD1. The clonotype originates from a man aged 80 or over with acute or convalescent COVID-19. Sequencing was done on a sample of peripheral blood. CDR3 loop: CASSEEGAKYQPQHF. CDR3 in DNA: TGCGCCAGCAGCGAGGAGGGGGCGAAATATCAGCCCCAGCATTTT.